Shown below are 18 T cell receptor beta chains from a single sample sequenced in a study of CD8 T cells in Susac syndrome. Reverse transcription of roughly 0.45 to 1 ug RNA was performed with random hexamers. TCRdb ran MiXCR on the immunoSEQ multiplex PCR reads and lists one entry per CDR3 protein. The table includes fewer than 350,000 distinct CDR3 sequences, around 89% detected once. Sequenced: CD8+ T cells from PBMCs. All receptors derive from a human donor with multiple sclerosis.

V is TRBV4-1 and J is TRBJ1-4; D is unresolved. Trimming shortened V by 4 bases and J by 0 bases, and 12 bases separated the two germline ends. The CDR3 extends over 16 amino acids. Germline lookup yields CDR1 MGHRA and CDR2 YSYEKL. This chain's CDR3 is CASSPWWMATNEKLFF. The CDR3 DNA sequence: TGCGCCAGCAGCCCCTGGTGGATGGCAACTAATGAAAAACTGTTTTTT.

The V gene is TRBV6-6, the J gene TRBJ2-1; the D gene is possibly TRBD2 (5 bases). V was trimmed by 0 bases and J by 6 bases, leaving 9 bases between them. The CDR3 spans 14 residues. The germline CDR1 and CDR2 sequences are MNHNY and SVGAGI (reference sequence). The CDR3 DNA sequence: TGTGCCAGCAGTTACTCACTAGGGCTCAATGAGCAGTTCTTC. Encoded protein: CASSYSLGLNEQFF.

The V and J genes are TRBV20-1 and TRBJ2-2; 8 bases align to TRBD1. Trimming removed 4 bases from V and 1 base from J; junction bases left unmatched: 8. Per the germline V gene, CDR1 is DFQATT and CDR2 is SNEGSKA (reference sequence). The CDR3 loop spans 16 amino acids. The CDR3 DNA reads TGCAGTGCTACACGAACCGGGACAGGGAACACCGGGGAGCTGTTTTTT. Amino acid sequence: CSATRTGTGNTGELFF.

The V gene is TRBV9, the J gene TRBJ2-1; TRBD2 matches 7 bases. CDR3 length equals 19 residues. V was pared by 0 bases and J by 4 bases, with 16 bases of the junction left unmatched. CDR1 SGDLS and CDR2 YYNGEE come from the germline V gene. Here the CDR3 DNA reads TGTGCCAGCAGCGTAGAGGGCGGAACGGCTAGCGGATTTTACAATGAGCAGTTCTTC. Translated, it gives CASSVEGGTASGFYNEQFF.

The chain employs TRBV9 and TRBJ2-1; 8 nucleotides agree with TRBD2. Unmatched junction bases numbered 6, after V lost 2 bases and J lost 5 bases. The germline CDR1 and CDR2 sequences are SGDLS and YYNGEE. The CDR3 has 15 residues. The CDR3 region has the DNA TGTGCCAGCAGCGTTACACTAGCGGTAGACAATGAGCAGTTCTTC. This gives the protein CASSVTLAVDNEQFF. The entire variable domain, with the rest obtained from reference TRBV9 and TRBJ2-1, is as follows: DSGVTQTPKHLITATGQRVTLRCSPRSGDLSVYWYQQSLDQGLQFLIQYYNGEERAKGNILERFSAQQFPDLHSELNLSSLELGDSALYFCASSVTLAVDNEQFFGPGTRLTVL.

The chain is built from TRBV6-5 and TRBJ2-7, with D uncertain. Germline CDR1 is MNHEY and CDR2 is SVGAGI. This CDR3 comprises 14 residues. V was cut by 2 bases and J by 2 bases, with 10 bases left in between. CDR3 nucleotide sequence: TGTGCCAGCAGTTACAGGACGGAAGCCTACGAGCAGTACTTC. Residues: CASSYRTEAYEQYF.

This chain uses TRBV9 with TRBJ2-1; D perhaps matches TRBD2 (6 bases). Trimming took 0 bases from V and 4 from J, leaving 14 bases between them. From germline, CDR1 is SGDLS and CDR2 YYNGEE. The CDR3 is 16 amino acids. The CDR3 here is CASSVGQAGGYNEQFF. The CDR3 coding sequence is TGTGCCAGCAGCGTAGGTCAAGCGGGTGGGTACAATGAGCAGTTCTTC.

V gene TRBV2 combines with J gene TRBJ2-3, with a weak D call TRBD1 (6 bases). Germline CDR1 and CDR2: SNHLY and FYNNEI. This CDR3 region has 11 residues. Deletions cut 4 bases from V and 11 bases from J, with 10 bases between. The CDR3 DNA sequence: TGTGCCAGCAGTGTGCAGGACAGGCAGTATTTT. This translates into CASSVQDRQYF. The variable domain in full, completed from reference TRBV2 and TRBJ2-3, reads EPEVTQTPSHQVTQMGQEVILRCVPISNHLYFYWYRQILGQKVEFLVSFYNNEISEKSEIFDDQFSVERPDGSNFTLKIRSTKLEDSAMYFCASSVQDRQYFGPGTRLTVL.

This clonotype has a single count. The chain is built from TRBV28 and TRBJ2-2; D uncertain. Trimming removed 4 bases from V and 1 base from J, with 4 bases in between. CDR1 is MDHEN, CDR2 SYDVKM, per germline. This CDR3 has 13 residues. In DNA form, the CDR3 reads TGTGCCAGCAGTTCCAAGAACACCGGGGAGCTGTTTTTT. Protein sequence: CASSSKNTGELFF.

The CDR3 coding sequence is TGTGCCAGCAGTCTCGACAGGGTCTACAATGAGCAGTTCTTC. Translated, it gives CASSLDRVYNEQFF. This sequence joins TRBV27 and TRBJ2-1; TRBD1 matches 7 bases. Germline V gene lookup returns CDR1 MNHEY and CDR2 SMNVEV (reference sequence). The CDR3 loop spans 14 amino acids. J gave up 3 bases and V 5 bases, and 4 bases lay outside the gene matches.

CDR3 DNA: TGCAGTGCTAGAGGGGTTCTACAGGGGGAGGGTACAGATACGCAGTATTTT. Amino acid sequence: CSARGVLQGEGTDTQYF. The chain has TRBV20-1 and TRBJ2-3, with D perhaps matching TRBD1 (8 bases). CDR3 length equals 17 residues. Per the germline V gene, CDR1 is DFQATT and CDR2 is SNEGSKA (reference sequence). Trimming removed 1 base at V and 3 bases at J, with 20 bases between.

The chain carries TRBV11-1 and TRBJ2-2; D is perhaps TRBD2 (5 bases). The CDR3 has 15 residues. Per germline, CDR1 SGHAT and CDR2 FQDESV (reference sequence). V lost 5 bases and J 0 bases, leaving 10 bases between the germline ends. The CDR3: CASSVGETNTGELFF. The CDR3 bases are TGTGCCAGCAGCGTTGGGGAGACGAACACCGGGGAGCTGTTTTTT.

The chain couples TRBV29-1 to TRBJ2-1; TRBD2 agrees at 11 bases. The CDR3 consists of 14 residues. The V segment lost 7 bases and the J segment 9 bases; nucleotides outside the gene matches: 11. Per germline, CDR1 SQVTM and CDR2 ANQGSEA. The CDR3 loop reads CSAIAGLAVFEQFF. The CDR3 DNA reads TGCAGCGCCATAGCGGGACTAGCGGTTTTTGAGCAGTTCTTC.

Only one count was recorded for this clonotype. The chain combines TRBV5-4 with TRBJ2-1, with D maybe TRBD1 (6 bases). Germline values: CDR1 SGHNT, CDR2 YYREEE (reference sequence). V was clipped by 9 bases and J by 2 bases, with 12 bases between them. The CDR3 consists of 13 residues. In DNA form, the CDR3 reads TGTGCCATCGGTGGGGGCCCCTACAATGAGCAGTTCTTC. Translating gives CAIGGGPYNEQFF.

The CDR3 region has the DNA TGCGCCAGCAGCCAAGATGAGGGACTCACAGATACGCAGTATTTT. This encodes CASSQDEGLTDTQYF. The chain recombines TRBV4-1 with TRBJ2-3; D possibly corresponds to TRBD2 (6 bases). With 0 bases removed from V and 2 bases from J, the gap between germline ends came to 9 bases. CDR3 length: 15 amino acids. Per germline, CDR1 MGHRA and CDR2 YSYEKL.

The J gene is TRBJ2-7, the V gene TRBV4-3; 7 bases match TRBD2. Germline V gives CDR1 LGHNA, CDR2 YSLEER. V shed 0 bases and J 3 bases; nucleotides not matched to a gene: 14. The CDR3 is 18 residues long. CDR3 in DNA: TGCGCCAGCAGCCAAGATCGACCCCTCGGGCGGGGGTTCTACGAGCAGTACTTC. This codes for CASSQDRPLGRGFYEQYF.

V usage is TRBV7-9 and J usage is TRBJ2-1, with 11 bases aligning to TRBD1. The CDR3 contains 16 residues. Losses at the gene ends were 2 bases for V and 8 bases for J; bases not matched to a gene: 8. Germline loops: CDR1 SEHNR, CDR2 FQNEAQ (reference sequence). CDR3 sequence: CASSLRGQGGMDEQFF. The DNA for the CDR3 is TGTGCCAGCAGCTTAAGGGGACAGGGGGGTATGGATGAGCAGTTCTTC.

The chain links TRBV2 to TRBJ2-7; TRBD1 matches at 9 bases. The CDR3 spans 14 residues. The germline V gene encodes CDR1 SNHLY and CDR2 FYNNEI. V was clipped by 6 bases and J by 4 bases; unmatched bases: 7. The CDR3 bases are TGTGCCAGCAGGGGGACAGGGAAGCCATACGAGCAGTACTTC. Protein: CASRGTGKPYEQYF. Together with reference TRBV2 and TRBJ2-7, the CDR3 gives the full variable domain: EPEVTQTPSHQVTQMGQEVILRCVPISNHLYFYWYRQILGQKVEFLVSFYNNEISEKSEIFDDQFSVERPDGSNFTLKIRSTKLEDSAMYFCASRGTGKPYEQYFGPGTRLTVT.